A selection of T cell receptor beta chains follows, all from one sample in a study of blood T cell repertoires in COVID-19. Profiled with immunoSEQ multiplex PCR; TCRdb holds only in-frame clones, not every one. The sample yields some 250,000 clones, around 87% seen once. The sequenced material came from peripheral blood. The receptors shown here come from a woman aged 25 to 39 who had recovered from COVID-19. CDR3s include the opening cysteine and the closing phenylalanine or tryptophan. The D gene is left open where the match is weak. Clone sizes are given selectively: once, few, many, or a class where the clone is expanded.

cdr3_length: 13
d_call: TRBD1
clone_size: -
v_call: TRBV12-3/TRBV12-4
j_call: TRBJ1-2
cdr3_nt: TGTGCCAGCAGTTTGGGCAGGGGGGTCGGCTACACCTTC
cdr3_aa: CASSLGRGVGYTF

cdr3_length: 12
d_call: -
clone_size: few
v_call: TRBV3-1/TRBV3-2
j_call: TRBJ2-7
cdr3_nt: TGTGCCAGCAGCCAGGTTTCGGGGGTGCAGTACTTC
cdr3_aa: CASSQVSGVQYF

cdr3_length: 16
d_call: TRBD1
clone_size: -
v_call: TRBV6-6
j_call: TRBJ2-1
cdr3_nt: TGTGCCAGCAGGTCGACAGGGGGCGCGGGGTACAATGAGCAGTTCTTC
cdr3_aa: CASRSTGGAGYNEQFF

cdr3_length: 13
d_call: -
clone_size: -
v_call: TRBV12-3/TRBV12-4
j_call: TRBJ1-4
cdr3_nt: TGTGCCAGCAGTTTACTGAGGAGGGAAAAACTGTTTTTT
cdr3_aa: CASSLLRREKLFF

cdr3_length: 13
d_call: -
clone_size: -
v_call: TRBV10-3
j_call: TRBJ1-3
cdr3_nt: TGTGCCATCAGTGACTCGGGTGGAAACACCATATATTTT
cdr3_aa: CAISDSGGNTIYF

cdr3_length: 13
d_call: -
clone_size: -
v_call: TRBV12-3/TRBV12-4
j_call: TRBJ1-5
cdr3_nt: TGTGCCAGCAGTTTCGGTGACAATCAGCCCCAGCATTTT
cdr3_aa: CASSFGDNQPQHF

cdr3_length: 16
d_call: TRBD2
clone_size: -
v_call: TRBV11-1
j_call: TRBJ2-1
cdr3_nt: TGTGCCAGCCGCCGAGATCAACTAGCGGGGGACAATGAGCAGTTCTTC
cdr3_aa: CASRRDQLAGDNEQFF

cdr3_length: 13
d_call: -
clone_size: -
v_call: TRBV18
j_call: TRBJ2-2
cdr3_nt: TGTGCCAGCTCTCCTATGGTTTCCGGGGAGCTGTTTTTT
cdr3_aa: CASSPMVSGELFF

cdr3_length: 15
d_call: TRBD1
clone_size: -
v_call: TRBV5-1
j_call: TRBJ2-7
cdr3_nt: TGCGCCAGCAGCCCAGGGGGACAGAGACCCTACGAGCAGTACTTC
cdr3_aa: CASSPGGQRPYEQYF

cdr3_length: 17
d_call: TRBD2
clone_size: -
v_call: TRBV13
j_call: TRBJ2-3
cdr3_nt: TGTGCCAGCAGCACCGGACTAGCGGGGCGCAAATCAGATACGCAGTATTTT
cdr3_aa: CASSTGLAGRKSDTQYF

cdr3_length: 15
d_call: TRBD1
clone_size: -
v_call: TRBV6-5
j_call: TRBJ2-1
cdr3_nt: TGTGCCAGCACTCAACAGGGGGCAGGTTACAATGAGCAGTTCTTC
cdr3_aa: CASTQQGAGYNEQFF

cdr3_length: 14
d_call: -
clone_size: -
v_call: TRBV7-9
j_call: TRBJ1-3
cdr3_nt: TGTGCCAGCACCCAGGGAGGGTTGCGAGACACCATATATTTT
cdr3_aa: CASTQGGLRDTIYF

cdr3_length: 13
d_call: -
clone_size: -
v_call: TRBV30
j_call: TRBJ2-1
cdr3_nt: TGTGCCTGGGGAGCGGGCTCCTACAATGAGCAGTTCTTC
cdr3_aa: CAWGAGSYNEQFF

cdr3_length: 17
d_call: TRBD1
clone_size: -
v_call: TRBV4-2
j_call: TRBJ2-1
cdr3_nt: TGTGCCAGCAGCCAAGACCCGGGGACAGGGGGAAAGAATGAGCAGTTCTTC
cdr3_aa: CASSQDPGTGGKNEQFF

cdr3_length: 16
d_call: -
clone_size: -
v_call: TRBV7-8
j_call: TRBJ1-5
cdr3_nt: TGTGCCAGCAGCCCCGTAGGAGGTGGGAGCAATCAGCCCCAGCATTTT
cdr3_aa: CASSPVGGGSNQPQHF

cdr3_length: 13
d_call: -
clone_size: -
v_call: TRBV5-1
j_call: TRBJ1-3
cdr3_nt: TGCGCCAGCAGCTCAGGGATCGGAAACACCATATATTTT
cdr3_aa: CASSSGIGNTIYF

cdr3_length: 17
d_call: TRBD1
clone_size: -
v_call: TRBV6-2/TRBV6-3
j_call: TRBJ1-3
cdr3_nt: TGTGCCAGCAGCCCTACGACAGGGGAGGTGGCTGGAAACACCATATATTTT
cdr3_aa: CASSPTTGEVAGNTIYF

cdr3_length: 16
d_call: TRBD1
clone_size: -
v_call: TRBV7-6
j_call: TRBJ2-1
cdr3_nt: TGTGCCAGCAGCTTAGCCCCCTTAACAGGGGGGTATGAGCAGTTCTTC
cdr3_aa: CASSLAPLTGGYEQFF

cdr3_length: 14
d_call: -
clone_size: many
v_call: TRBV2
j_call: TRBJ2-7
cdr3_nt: TGTGCCAGCAGTGAAACAGGGCGGGCGTACGAGCAGTACTTC
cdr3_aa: CASSETGRAYEQYF

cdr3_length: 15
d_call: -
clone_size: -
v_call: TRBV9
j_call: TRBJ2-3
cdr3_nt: TGTGCCAGCAGCGGGCAGGGGCGGAGCACAGATACGCAGTATTTT
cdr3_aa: CASSGQGRSTDTQYF

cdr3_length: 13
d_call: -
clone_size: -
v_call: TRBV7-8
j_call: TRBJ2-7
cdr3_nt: TGTGCCAGCAGCTCGGACAGCTCCTACGAGCAGTACTTC
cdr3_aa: CASSSDSSYEQYF

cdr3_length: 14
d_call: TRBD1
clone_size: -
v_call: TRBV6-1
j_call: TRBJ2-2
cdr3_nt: TGTGCCAGCAGTGAAGAGCAGGGGGCCGGGGAGCTGTTTTTT
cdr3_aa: CASSEEQGAGELFF

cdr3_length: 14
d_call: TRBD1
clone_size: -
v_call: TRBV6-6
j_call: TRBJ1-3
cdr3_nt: TGTGCCAGCGCTAAAACAGGGGCTGGAAACACCATATATTTT
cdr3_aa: CASAKTGAGNTIYF

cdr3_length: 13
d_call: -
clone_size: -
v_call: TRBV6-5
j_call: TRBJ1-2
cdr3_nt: TGTGCCAGCAGAGTTCGAGCTAACTATGGCTACACCTTC
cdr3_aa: CASRVRANYGYTF

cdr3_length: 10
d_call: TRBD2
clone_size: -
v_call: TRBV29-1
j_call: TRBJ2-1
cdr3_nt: TGCAGCGCCGGGGGGGATGAGCAGTTCTTC
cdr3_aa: CSAGGDEQFF